A single sample gave rise to the 7 T cell receptor beta chains below, sequenced in a study of shared clonotypes between healthy human individuals. Measured with immunoSEQ multiplex PCR; TCRdb has only the in-frame clones, and not every one. The repertoire holds 1.4 million or so clones, with 97% to 99% as singletons. The material sequenced was naive CD4+ T cells sorted from blood. Subset: CD45RA+ positively selected. These receptors came from a man aged 30 to 39 in good health.

The chain joins TRBV9 to TRBJ1-1; perhaps TRBD1 as D (5 bases). CDR1 SGDLS and CDR2 YYNGEE come from the germline V gene. The length of the CDR3 is 14 residues. V was clipped by 4 bases and J by 6 bases, with 16 bases between them. CDR3 amino acids: CASSPTGGAPEAFF. The DNA for the CDR3 is TGTGCCAGCAGCCCAACGGGAGGGGCGCCTGAAGCTTTCTTT. Variable domain in full (rest from reference TRBV9 and TRBJ1-1): DSGVTQTPKHLITATGQRVTLRCSPRSGDLSVYWYQQSLDQGLQFLIQYYNGEERAKGNILERFSAQQFPDLHSELNLSSLELGDSALYFCASSPTGGAPEAFFGQGTRLTVV.

J is TRBJ1-5 and V is TRBV19, with D maybe TRBD1 (5 bases). Trimming took off 4 bases at V and 3 bases at J, with 13 bases between the two ends. The CDR3 extends over 15 amino acids. CDR1 and CDR2 (germline): LNHDA, SQIVND (reference sequence). The CDR3 sequence: CASSTMEGPNQPQHF. The CDR3 nucleotides are TGTGCCAGTAGTACCATGGAGGGACCCAATCAGCCCCAGCATTTT.

This clone was observed once. The V call is TRBV27, the J call TRBJ2-6; D is unclear. V gave up 2 bases and J gave up 1 base, with 6 bases separating them. CDR3 length: 15 amino acids. Germline V CDR1 and CDR2: MNHEY, SMNVEV (reference sequence). CDR3 sequence reads: CASSLKWSGANVLTF. The CDR3 DNA is TGTGCCAGCAGTTTAAAGTGGTCTGGGGCCAACGTCCTGACTTTC.

The V gene is TRBV5-4, the J gene TRBJ2-7; TRBD2 matches 7 bases. CDR3 length: 15 amino acids. Germline CDR1 SGHNT, CDR2 YYREEE (reference sequence). The V gene end was trimmed by 0 bases and the J gene end by 2 bases; junction bases not matched to a gene: 5. CDR3 sequence: CASSLGGRAAYEQYF. For the CDR3, the DNA is TGTGCCAGCAGCTTGGGAGGGAGGGCCGCCTACGAGCAGTACTTC. Full variable domain (outside the CDR3, taken from reference TRBV5-4 and TRBJ2-7): ETGVTQSPTHLIKTRGQQVTLRCSSQSGHNTVSWYQQALGQGPQFIFQYYREEENGRGNFPPRFSGLQFPNYSSELNVNALELDDSALYLCASSLGGRAAYEQYFGPGTRLTVT.

The chain couples TRBV18 to TRBJ2-7; either TRBD1 or TRBD2 may fit D (6 bases each). This CDR3 spans 21 amino acids. The germline V gene has CDR1 KGHSH and CDR2 LQKENI. V was clipped by 2 bases and J by 2 bases, with 31 bases between them. CDR3 amino acids: CASSPTGAEVLGSGIAYEQYF. Here the CDR3 DNA reads TGTGCCAGCTCACCAACGGGGGCCGAAGTACTAGGGTCGGGAATAGCCTACGAGCAGTACTTC.

This rearrangement joins TRBV1 to TRBJ1-1. TRBV1 is a listed pseudogene. There are 12 residues in the CDR3. DNA of the CDR3: TGCACCAGCAACCCATGGGACACTGAAGCTTTCTTT. It translates to CTSNPWDTEAFF.

The V call is TRBV4-2, the J call TRBJ2-1; 7 bases align to TRBD2. CDR1 LGHNA and CDR2 YNFKEQ come from the germline V gene. This CDR3 region has 16 residues. V shed 1 base and J 2 bases; nucleotides not matched to a gene: 5. The CDR3 reads CASSQVASGAYNEQFF. CDR3 sequence (DNA): TGTGCCAGCAGCCAAGTCGCAAGCGGGGCCTACAATGAGCAGTTCTTC.